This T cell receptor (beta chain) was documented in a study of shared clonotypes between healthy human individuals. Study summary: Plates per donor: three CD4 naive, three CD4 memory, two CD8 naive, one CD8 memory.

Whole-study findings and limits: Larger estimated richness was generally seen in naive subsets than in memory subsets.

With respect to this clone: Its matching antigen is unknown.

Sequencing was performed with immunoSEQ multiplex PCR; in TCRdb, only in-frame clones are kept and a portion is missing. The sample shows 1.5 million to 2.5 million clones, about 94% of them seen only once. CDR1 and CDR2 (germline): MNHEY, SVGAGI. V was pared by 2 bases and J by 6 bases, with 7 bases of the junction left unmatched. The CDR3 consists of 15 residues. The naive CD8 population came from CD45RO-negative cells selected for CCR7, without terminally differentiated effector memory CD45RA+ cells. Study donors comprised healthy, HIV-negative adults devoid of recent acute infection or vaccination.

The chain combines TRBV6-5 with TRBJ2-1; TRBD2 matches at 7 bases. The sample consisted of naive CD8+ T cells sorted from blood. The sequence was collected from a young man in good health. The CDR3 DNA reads TGTGCCAGCAGTTACGCAAGCGGGGTAGGCAATGAGCAGTTCTTC. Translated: CASSYASGVGNEQFF.